A single TCR beta chain is shown here with its context. Its matching antigen is unknown. The sample comes from a study of T cells in Graves' hyperthyroidism and ophthalmopathy. Study-wide findings and caveats: Blood samples included most of the expanded thyroid clonotypes exceeding 0.001.

Trimming took off 2 bases at V and 2 bases at J, with 12 bases between the two ends. The CDR3 consists of 15 residues. Per the germline V gene, CDR1 is SGDLS and CDR2 is YYNGEE. Amplified TCR beta CDR3 regions derived from RNA transcripts. The study used the HTBI primer set for a first-round RT-PCR of the TCR CDR3. A single record per CDR3 protein comes from TCRdb applying MiXCR to the multiplex PCR reads. Seen here are fewer than 750,000 distinct CDR3 sequences, around 42% observed once, and the top ten hold around 8%. Material: peripheral blood or thyroid tissue (not recorded which). This chain links TRBV9 with TRBJ2-3; D perhaps matches TRBD2 (5 bases). The TCR originated in a woman aged 18-29 years with Graves' hyperthyroidism. The CDR3 coding sequence is TGTGCCAGCAGCGTTTCCGGGGTGAACACAGATACGCAGTATTTT. Translation: CASSVSGVNTDTQYF.